This T cell receptor beta chain was obtained from a study of blood T cell repertoires in COVID-19. In the study overall: From T cells, B-cell-depleted T cells, or PBMCs came the material, which was cDNA or gDNA.

CDR1 SGHVS and CDR2 FQNEAQ come from the germline V gene. V trimming: 1 base; J trimming: 2 bases; junction bases outside the gene matches: 8. There are 18 residues in the CDR3. Libraries were prepared by immunoSEQ multiplex PCR; TCRdb keeps only in-frame clonotypes and omits some of them. This sample has over 100,000 clones, with 88% found just once. Material for sequencing was peripheral blood. This sequence joins TRBV7-8 and TRBJ2-3; 11 positions match TRBD2. This clonotype originated in a man over 45 with acute or convalescent COVID-19. The CDR3 DNA follows: TGTGCCAGCAGCTTAGGACTACTAGCGGGGGCCCTCACAGATACGCAGTATTTT. Protein sequence: CASSLGLLAGALTDTQYF.